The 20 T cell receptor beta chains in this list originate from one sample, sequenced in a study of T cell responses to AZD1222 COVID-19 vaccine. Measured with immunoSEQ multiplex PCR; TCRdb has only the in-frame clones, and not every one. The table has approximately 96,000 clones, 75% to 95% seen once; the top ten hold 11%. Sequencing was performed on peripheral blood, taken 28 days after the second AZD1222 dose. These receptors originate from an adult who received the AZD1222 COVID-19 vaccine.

CDR3 DNA sequence: TGTGCCAGCCAACCGGGCCTCCACGCTGAAGCTTTCTTT. As protein: CASQPGLHAEAFF. The chain has TRBV6-1 and TRBJ1-1; the D is unclear. Looked up from germline, CDR1 is MNHNS and CDR2 is SASEGT. Deletions cut 8 bases from V and 6 bases from J, with 16 bases between. This CDR3 spans 13 amino acids.

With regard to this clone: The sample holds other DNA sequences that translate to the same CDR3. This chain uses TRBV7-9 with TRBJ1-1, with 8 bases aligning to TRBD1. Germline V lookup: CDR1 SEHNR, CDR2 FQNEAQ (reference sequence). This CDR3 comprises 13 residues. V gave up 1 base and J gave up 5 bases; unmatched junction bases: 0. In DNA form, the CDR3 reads TGTGCCAGCAGCTTAGACAGGGGGACTGAAGCTTTCTTT. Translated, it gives CASSLDRGTEAFF.

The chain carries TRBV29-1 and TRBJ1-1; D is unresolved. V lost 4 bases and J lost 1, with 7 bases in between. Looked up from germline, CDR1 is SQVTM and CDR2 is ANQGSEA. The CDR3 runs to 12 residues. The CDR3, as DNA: TGCAGCGTTGCGGACGGGAACACTGAAGCTTTCTTT. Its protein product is CSVADGNTEAFF.

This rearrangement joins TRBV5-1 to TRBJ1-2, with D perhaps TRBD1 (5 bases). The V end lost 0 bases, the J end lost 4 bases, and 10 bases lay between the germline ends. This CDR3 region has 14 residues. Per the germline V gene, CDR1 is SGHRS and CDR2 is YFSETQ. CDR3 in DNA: TGCGCCAGCAGCTTGGAGAGGGGAATCTATGGCTACACCTTC. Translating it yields CASSLERGIYGYTF.

CDR3 loop: CASSSPGKNTEAFF. DNA for the CDR3: TGTGCCAGCTCTAGTCCAGGGAAGAACACTGAAGCTTTCTTT. The rearrangement uses TRBV28 and TRBJ1-1; D possibly corresponds to TRBD1 (5 bases). The V end was cut by 8 bases, the J end by 1 base, with 14 bases between. Germline loops: CDR1 MDHEN, CDR2 SYDVKM. The CDR3 is 14 amino acids.

CDR3 protein: CASSMGLLDYEQYF. The DNA for the CDR3 is TGTGCCAGTAGTATGGGACTGTTAGACTACGAGCAGTACTTC. J is TRBJ2-7 and V is TRBV19, with D possibly matching TRBD2 (6 bases). V was shortened by 3 bases and J by 3 bases, with 12 bases between the two germline ends. Germline V CDR1 and CDR2: LNHDA, SQIVND (reference sequence). The CDR3 has 14 residues. Combining the CDR3 with reference TRBV19 and TRBJ2-7 gives the whole variable domain DGGITQSPKYLFRKEGQNVTLSCEQNLNHDAMYWYRQDPGQGLRLIYYSQIVNDFQKGDIAEGYSVSREKKESFPLTVTSAQKNPTAFYLCASSMGLLDYEQYFGPGTRLTVT.

The CDR3 region is CASSPSGTGINTEAFF. In DNA form, the CDR3 reads TGTGCCAGCTCACCTTCCGGGACAGGGATTAACACTGAAGCTTTCTTT. This rearrangement joins TRBV18 to TRBJ1-1, with TRBD1 identical over 9 bases. The CDR3 contains 16 residues. V was clipped by 3 bases and J by 2 bases; unmatched bases: 7. CDR1 is KGHSH and CDR2 is LQKENI in the germline V gene. Based on the CDR3 plus reference TRBV18 and TRBJ1-1, the full variable domain is NAGVMQNPRHLVRRRGQEARLRCSPMKGHSHVYWYRQLPEEGLKFMVYLQKENIIDESGMPKERFSAEFPKEGPSILRIQQVVRGDSAAYFCASSPSGTGINTEAFFGQGTRLTVV.

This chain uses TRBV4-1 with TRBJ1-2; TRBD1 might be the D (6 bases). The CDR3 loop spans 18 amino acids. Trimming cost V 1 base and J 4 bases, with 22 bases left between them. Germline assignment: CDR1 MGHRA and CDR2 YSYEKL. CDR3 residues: CASSQVGGRGKRTYGYTF. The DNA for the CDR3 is TGCGCCAGCAGCCAAGTAGGGGGGAGAGGGAAGCGTACCTATGGCTACACCTTC.

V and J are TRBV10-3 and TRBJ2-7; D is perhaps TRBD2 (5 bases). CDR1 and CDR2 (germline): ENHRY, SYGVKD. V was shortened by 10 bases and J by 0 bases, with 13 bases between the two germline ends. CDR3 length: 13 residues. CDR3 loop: CATGEGLSYEQYF. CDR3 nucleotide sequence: TGTGCCACCGGGGAAGGGCTCTCCTACGAGCAGTACTTC.

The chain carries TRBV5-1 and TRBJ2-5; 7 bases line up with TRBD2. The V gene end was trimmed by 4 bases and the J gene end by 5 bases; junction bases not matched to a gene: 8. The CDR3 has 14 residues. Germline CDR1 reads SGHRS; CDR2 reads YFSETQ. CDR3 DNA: TGCGCCAGCAGCCCAGCGGGGCCGCCGGAGACCCAGTACTTC. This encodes CASSPAGPPETQYF.

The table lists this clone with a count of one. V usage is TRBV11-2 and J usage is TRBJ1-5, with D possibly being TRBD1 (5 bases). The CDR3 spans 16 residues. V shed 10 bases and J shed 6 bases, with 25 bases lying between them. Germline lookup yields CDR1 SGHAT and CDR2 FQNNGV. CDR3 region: CATRPPSLTGGQPQHF. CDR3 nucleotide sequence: TGTGCCACCAGGCCCCCCTCCCTTACCGGGGGTCAGCCCCAGCATTTT. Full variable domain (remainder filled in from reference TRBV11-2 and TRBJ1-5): EAGVAQSPRYKIIEKRQSVAFWCNPISGHATLYWYQQILGQGPKLLIQFQNNGVVDDSQLPKDRFSAERLKGVDSTLKIQPAKLEDSAVYLCATRPPSLTGGQPQHFGDGTRLSIL.

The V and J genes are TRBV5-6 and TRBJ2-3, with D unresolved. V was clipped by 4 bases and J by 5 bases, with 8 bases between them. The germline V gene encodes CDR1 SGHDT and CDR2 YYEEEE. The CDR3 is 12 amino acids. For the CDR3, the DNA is TGTGCCAGCAGCCTGTTTCTAGATACGCAGTATTTT. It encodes CASSLFLDTQYF.

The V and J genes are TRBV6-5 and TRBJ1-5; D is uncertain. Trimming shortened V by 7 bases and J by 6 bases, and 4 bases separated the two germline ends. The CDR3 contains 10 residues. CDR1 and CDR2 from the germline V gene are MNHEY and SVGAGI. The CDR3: CASNVQPQHF. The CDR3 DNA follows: TGTGCCAGCAATGTTCAGCCCCAGCATTTT.

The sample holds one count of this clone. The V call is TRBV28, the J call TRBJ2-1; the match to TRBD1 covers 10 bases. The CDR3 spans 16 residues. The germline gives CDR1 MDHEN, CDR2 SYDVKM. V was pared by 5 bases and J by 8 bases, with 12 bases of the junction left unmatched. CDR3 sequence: CASSGSDPGQGYEQFF. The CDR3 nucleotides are TGTGCCAGCAGTGGTTCCGACCCGGGACAGGGGTATGAGCAGTTCTTC.

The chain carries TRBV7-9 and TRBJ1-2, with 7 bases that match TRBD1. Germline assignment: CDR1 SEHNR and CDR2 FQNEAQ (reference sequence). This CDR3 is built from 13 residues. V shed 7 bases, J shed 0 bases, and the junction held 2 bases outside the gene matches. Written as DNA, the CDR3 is TGTGCCAGCACCACAGGGGCTAACTATGGCTACACCTTC. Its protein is CASTTGANYGYTF. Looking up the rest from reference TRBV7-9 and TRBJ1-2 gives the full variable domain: DTGVSQNPRHKITKRGQNVTFRCDPISEHNRLYWYRQTLGQGPEFLTYFQNEAQLEKSRLLSDRFSAERPKGSFSTLEIQRTEQGDSAMYLCASTTGANYGYTFGSGTRLTVV.

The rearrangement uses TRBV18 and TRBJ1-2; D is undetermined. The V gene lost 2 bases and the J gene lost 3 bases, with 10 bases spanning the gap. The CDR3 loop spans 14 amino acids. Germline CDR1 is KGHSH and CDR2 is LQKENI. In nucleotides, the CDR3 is TGTGCCAGCTCACCAGCCGGGGTACACTATGGCTACACCTTC. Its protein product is CASSPAGVHYGYTF.

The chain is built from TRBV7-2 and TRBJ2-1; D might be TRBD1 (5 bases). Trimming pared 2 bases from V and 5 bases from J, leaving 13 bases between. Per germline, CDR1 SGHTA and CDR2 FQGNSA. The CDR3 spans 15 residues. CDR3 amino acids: CASSLMPGFNNEQFF. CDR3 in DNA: TGTGCCAGCAGCTTAATGCCAGGGTTTAACAATGAGCAGTTCTTC.

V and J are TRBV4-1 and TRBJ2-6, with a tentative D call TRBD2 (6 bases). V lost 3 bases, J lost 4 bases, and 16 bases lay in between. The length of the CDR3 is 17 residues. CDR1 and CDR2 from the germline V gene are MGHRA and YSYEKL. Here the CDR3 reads CASSQGQWGVGANVLTF. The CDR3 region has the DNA TGCGCCAGCAGCCAGGGGCAATGGGGGGTCGGGGCCAACGTCCTGACTTTC.

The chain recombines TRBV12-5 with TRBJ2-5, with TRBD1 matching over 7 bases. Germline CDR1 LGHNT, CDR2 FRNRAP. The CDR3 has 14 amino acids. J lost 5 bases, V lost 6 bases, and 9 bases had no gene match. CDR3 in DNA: TGTGCTAGTGGCGGGACCGACAGGGAGGAGACCCAGTACTTC. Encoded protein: CASGGTDREETQYF. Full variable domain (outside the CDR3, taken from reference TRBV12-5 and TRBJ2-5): DARVTQTPRHKVTEMGQEVTMRCQPILGHNTVFWYRQTMMQGLELLAYFRNRAPLDDSGMPKDRFSAEMPDATLATLKIQPSEPRDSAVYFCASGGTDREETQYFGPGTRLLVL.

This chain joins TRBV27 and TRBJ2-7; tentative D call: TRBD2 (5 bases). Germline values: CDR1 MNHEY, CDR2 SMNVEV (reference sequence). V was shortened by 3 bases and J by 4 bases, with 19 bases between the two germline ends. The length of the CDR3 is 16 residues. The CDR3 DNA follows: TGTGCCAGCAGTTTGTCAATCGGAGAGACTACATACGAGCAGTACTTC. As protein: CASSLSIGETTYEQYF.